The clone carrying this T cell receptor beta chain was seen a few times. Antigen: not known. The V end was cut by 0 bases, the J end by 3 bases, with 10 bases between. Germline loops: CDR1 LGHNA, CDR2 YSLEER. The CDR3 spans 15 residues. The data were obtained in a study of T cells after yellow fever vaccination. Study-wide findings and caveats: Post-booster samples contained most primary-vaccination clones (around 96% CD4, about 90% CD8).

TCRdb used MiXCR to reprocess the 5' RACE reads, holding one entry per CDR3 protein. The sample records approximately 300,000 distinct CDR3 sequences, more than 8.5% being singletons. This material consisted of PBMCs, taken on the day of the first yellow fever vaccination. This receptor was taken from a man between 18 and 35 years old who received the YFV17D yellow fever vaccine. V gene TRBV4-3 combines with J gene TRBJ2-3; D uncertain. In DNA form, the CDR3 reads TGCGCCAGCAGCCAAGAATTCCGTGGGACAGATACGCAGTATTTT. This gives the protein CASSQEFRGTDTQYF.